This entry lists 6 T cell receptor beta chains sequenced from one sample in a study of T cell repertoires in cytomegalovirus infection. One entry per CDR3 protein results from TCRdb running MiXCR on the reads. The sample records around 330,000 distinct CDR3 sequences, roughly a sixth being singletons. The sequenced sample was PBMCs. The receptors come from a human donor in good health (CMV status not recorded). Some clones in this sample may be carry-over from other donors' samples.

The J gene is TRBJ2-5, the V gene TRBV24-1; 11 nucleotides match TRBD2. The CDR3 runs to 16 residues. Germline CDR1 reads KGHDR; CDR2 reads SFDVKD. J lost 4 bases, V lost 4 bases, and 7 bases had no gene match. CDR3 in amino acids: CATSEGSGGVRETQYF. CDR3 DNA sequence: TGTGCCACCAGTGAGGGTAGCGGGGGGGTCCGAGAGACCCAGTACTTC.

This clonotype has at least ten counts. J is TRBJ2-3 and V is TRBV12-3 or TRBV12-4; D tentatively fits TRBD1 or TRBD2 (6 bases each). Trimming removed 3 bases at V and 3 bases at J, with 13 bases between. This CDR3 has 15 amino acids. The DNA for the CDR3 is TGTGCCAGCAGTTTGGTGGGGGGCCGTACAGATACGCAGTATTTT. It codes for CASSLVGGRTDTQYF.

This clonotype was seen a few times. The V call is TRBV6-2 or TRBV6-3, the J call TRBJ1-1; 10 nucleotides line up with TRBD1. There are 14 residues in the CDR3. Germline V gives CDR1 MNHEY, CDR2 SVGEGT. Trimming removed 2 bases from V and 8 bases from J; junction bases left unmatched: 5. CDR3 sequence reads: CASSYHRQGAEAFF. CDR3 coding DNA: TGTGCCAGCAGTTACCACAGACAGGGGGCGGAAGCTTTCTTT.

The table lists this clonotype with many counts. As DNA, the CDR3 is TGTGCCACCAGTGATCCGGGGGGGGCCCGAGCAGATACGCAGTATTTT. This translates into CATSDPGGARADTQYF. V usage is TRBV24-1 and J usage is TRBJ2-3; 8 nucleotides align to TRBD2. There are 16 residues in the CDR3. V lost 3 bases, J lost 4 bases, and 8 bases stayed unmatched. CDR1 is KGHDR and CDR2 is SFDVKD in the germline V gene.

This clonotype has only a few counts. The chain couples TRBV6-1 to TRBJ1-2; D not resolved. Germline CDR1 reads MNHNS; CDR2 reads SASEGT. The CDR3 totals 15 residues. Trimming shortened V by 8 bases and J by 2 bases, and 18 bases separated the two germline ends. In DNA form, the CDR3 reads TGTGCCAGCGCCGTGGATTCCGGGCTCAACTATGGCTACACCTTC. This sequence encodes CASAVDSGLNYGYTF.

The chain is built from TRBV3-1 and TRBJ2-7; D not certain. V lost 4 bases and J 2 bases, leaving 18 bases between the germline ends. The germline CDR1 and CDR2 sequences are LGHDT and YNNKEL (reference sequence). CDR3 length: 16 amino acids. The CDR3: CASSPTMGTMAYEQYF. The CDR3 DNA follows: TGTGCCAGCAGCCCTACCATGGGCACAATGGCCTACGAGCAGTACTTC.